This entry lists 27 T cell receptor beta chains sequenced from one sample in a study of CD8 T cells in ankylosing spondylitis. TCRdb reprocessed the 5' RACE reads via MiXCR and lists one record per CDR3 protein. This table has roughly 150,000 distinct CDR3 sequences, around a tenth appearing once. The sample comprised blood, either unsorted or a sorted T cell fraction (not recorded which). These receptors were collected from a female donor with ankylosing spondylitis or in good health (not recorded which).

V and J are TRBV9 and TRBJ2-1; 11 bases are a match to TRBD2. The CDR3 runs to 15 residues. Germline V lookup: CDR1 SGDLS, CDR2 YYNGEE. The V and J ends lost 3 bases and 4 bases, in that order; junction bases with no gene match: 3. The CDR3 region has the DNA TGTGCCAGCAGCGCGGGACTAGCGGATTACAATGAGCAGTTCTTC. Encoded protein: CASSAGLADYNEQFF.

The chain is built from TRBV4-3 and TRBJ1-5, with 10 bases matching TRBD1. With 1 base clipped from V and 4 bases from J, the junction kept 1 base outside the gene matches. The CDR3 spans 15 residues. The germline gives CDR1 LGHNA, CDR2 YSLEER. Written as DNA, the CDR3 is TGCGCCAGCAGCCAAGGACAGGGGGCGAATCAGCCCCAGCATTTT. This translates into CASSQGQGANQPQHF.

The chain combines TRBV4-2 with TRBJ2-7, with 11 bases lining up with TRBD2. Germline assignment: CDR1 LGHNA and CDR2 YNFKEQ. V lost 1 base, J lost 0 bases, and 2 bases stayed unmatched. This CDR3 is built from 16 residues. This CDR3 reads CASSQGGLAASYEQYF. In nucleotides, the CDR3 is TGTGCCAGCAGCCAAGGGGGACTAGCGGCCTCCTACGAGCAGTACTTC.

The rearrangement uses TRBV7-9 and TRBJ1-1; no clear D. CDR3 size: 12 residues. The germline CDR1 and CDR2 sequences are SEHNR and FQNEAQ (reference sequence). The V end lost 6 bases, the J end lost 4 bases, and 9 bases lay between the germline ends. CDR3 DNA sequence: TGTGCCAGCAGATTGGGTAGCACTGAAGCTTTCTTT. This encodes CASRLGSTEAFF.

The chain couples TRBV4-3 to TRBJ1-4; D is ambiguous. The V end was cut by 0 bases, the J end by 4 bases, with 18 bases between. Germline CDR1 LGHNA, CDR2 YSLEER. The CDR3 covers 18 residues. The CDR3 is CASSQDFAAAHLNEKLFF. The DNA for the CDR3 is TGCGCCAGCAGCCAAGATTTTGCGGCAGCCCACCTTAATGAAAAACTGTTTTTT.

This clonotype was seen a single time. The rearrangement links TRBV7-9 to TRBJ1-1; TRBD1 is a possible D gene (5 bases). The V and J ends lost 1 base and 0 bases respectively, with 15 bases between them. The CDR3 loop spans 17 amino acids. CDR1 SEHNR and CDR2 FQNEAQ come from the germline V gene (reference sequence). The CDR3 sequence is CASSLVADRGLNTEAFF. In nucleotides, the CDR3 is TGTGCCAGCAGCTTAGTTGCTGACAGAGGGCTGAACACTGAAGCTTTCTTT.

Here the CDR3 reads CAWSTESYNEQFF. The CDR3, as DNA: TGTGCCTGGAGTACCGAGTCATACAATGAGCAGTTCTTC. The V call is TRBV30, the J call TRBJ2-1; D is ambiguous. The V gene lost 2 bases and the J gene lost 4 bases, with 9 bases spanning the gap. From germline, CDR1 is GTSNPN and CDR2 SVGIG (reference sequence). The CDR3 has 13 amino acids.

This clonotype was observed a handful of times. The V and J genes are TRBV28 and TRBJ1-2; D is unclear. Trimming shortened V by 8 bases and J by 3 bases, and 16 bases separated the two germline ends. Germline V CDR1 and CDR2: MDHEN, SYDVKM. This CDR3 has 14 residues. This CDR3 is CASSTDWEDYGYTF. The CDR3 region has the DNA TGTGCCAGCTCTACCGACTGGGAGGACTATGGCTACACCTTC.

The chain combines TRBV5-6 with TRBJ2-7; a possible D gene is TRBD1 (6 bases). V lost 6 bases and J 7 bases, leaving 14 bases between the germline ends. The germline V gene encodes CDR1 SGHDT and CDR2 YYEEEE. The length of the CDR3 is 12 residues. CDR3 nucleotide sequence: TGTGCCAGCACTTCAGGGGTTCAAGAGCAGTACTTC. Translation: CASTSGVQEQYF. Full variable domain (outside the CDR3, taken from reference TRBV5-6 and TRBJ2-7): DAGVTQSPTHLIKTRGQQVTLRCSPKSGHDTVSWYQQALGQGPQFIFQYYEEEERQRGNFPDRFSGHQFPNYSSELNVNALLLGDSALYLCASTSGVQEQYFGPGTRLTVT.

Only a few counts were recorded for this clonotype. The chain is built from TRBV6-5 and TRBJ1-2; TRBD1 matches at 7 bases. With V trimmed by 0 bases and J by 4 bases, 2 bases remained unmatched. The CDR3 loop spans 14 amino acids. Germline loops: CDR1 MNHEY, CDR2 SVGAGI. CDR3 DNA: TGTGCCAGCAGTTACTCCGGGACAGTCTATGGCTACACCTTC. It encodes CASSYSGTVYGYTF.

The sample holds a few counts of this clonotype. The rearrangement joins TRBV7-9 to TRBJ2-5; 10 positions match TRBD1. The CDR3 is 17 residues long. Germline values: CDR1 SEHNR, CDR2 FQNEAQ (reference sequence). V shed 5 bases, J shed 0 bases, and the junction held 9 bases outside the gene matches. DNA of the CDR3: TGTGCCAGCAGCACTACCGGGACAGGGGCCTACCAAGAGACCCAGTACTTC. Translating gives CASSTTGTGAYQETQYF.

This clonotype was detected ten times or more. V usage is TRBV12-3 or TRBV12-4 and J usage is TRBJ2-1; TRBD2 aligns across 7 bases. The V and J ends lost 7 bases and 3 bases, in that order; junction bases with no gene match: 3. The CDR3 is 13 amino acids. The CDR3 spells CASTTSDYNEQFF. The DNA for the CDR3 is TGTGCCAGCACCACTAGCGACTACAATGAGCAGTTCTTC.

This clonotype was seen a few times. V usage is TRBV20-1 and J usage is TRBJ2-7; TRBD1 might be the D (7 bases). The germline V and J ends were trimmed by 6 bases and 1 base, with 16 bases remaining between them. The CDR3 totals 14 residues. Germline assignment: CDR1 DFQATT and CDR2 SNEGSKA (reference sequence). The CDR3 DNA reads TGCAGTGCCAGGGGGGAGGACGCGTCCTACGAGCAGTACTTC. Residues: CSARGEDASYEQYF.

The rearrangement uses TRBV6-5 and TRBJ1-1, with TRBD1 identical over 8 bases. The germline gives CDR1 MNHEY, CDR2 SVGAGI. This CDR3 is built from 16 residues. J was trimmed by 6 bases and V by 6 bases; bases with no gene match: 15. The chain's CDR3 is CASRYQATGVMAEAFF. For the CDR3, the DNA is TGTGCCAGCAGGTACCAAGCGACAGGGGTGATGGCTGAAGCTTTCTTT.

This clonotype was seen repeatedly, ten times or more. Written as DNA, the CDR3 is TGCGCCAGCAGGACAGACCTTTTAAACACTGAAGCTTTCTTT. Its protein product is CASRTDLLNTEAFF. This chain joins TRBV5-1 and TRBJ1-1; D may be TRBD1 (5 bases). Trimming cost V 5 bases and J 2 bases, with 13 bases left between them. Looked up from germline, CDR1 is SGHRS and CDR2 is YFSETQ. The CDR3 contains 14 residues.

Only a few counts were recorded for this clonotype. The CDR3 here is CSAMGLPNEQFF. CDR3 DNA sequence: TGCAGTGCTATGGGACTACCCAATGAGCAGTTCTTC. The chain has TRBV20-1 and TRBJ2-1; the match to TRBD2 covers 7 bases. The CDR3 has 12 amino acids. The germline gives CDR1 DFQATT, CDR2 SNEGSKA (reference sequence). V was pared by 4 bases and J by 6 bases, with 3 bases of the junction left unmatched.

CDR3 sequence (DNA): TGTGCCAGCAGCTTACGGGGGGGACCTGATTCACCCCTCCACTTT. Its translation: CASSLRGGPDSPLHF. The chain uses TRBV13 and TRBJ1-6; possibly TRBD1 for D (5 bases). The V end was cut by 2 bases, the J end by 8 bases, with 13 bases between. There are 15 residues in the CDR3. Per the germline V gene, CDR1 is PRHDT and CDR2 is FYEKMQ (reference sequence).

This clonotype was counted a few times. This sequence joins TRBV5-1 and TRBJ1-1; D unclear. Germline-derived CDR1 and CDR2 are SGHRS and YFSETQ. Trimming took off 2 bases at V and 1 base at J, with 12 bases between the two ends. This CDR3 region has 15 residues. CDR3 nucleotides: TGCGCCAGCAGCTTCCTGCCAGCTTCGAACACTGAAGCTTTCTTT. Translating it yields CASSFLPASNTEAFF.

This clonotype showed up just a few times. The V call is TRBV20-1, the J call TRBJ2-5; 10 nucleotides align to TRBD2. The CDR3 runs 15 residues. The V and J ends lost 3 bases and 3 bases, in that order; junction bases with no gene match: 7. Germline V gene sequence: CDR1 DFQATT, CDR2 SNEGSKA (reference sequence). The CDR3 DNA sequence: TGCAGTGCTAGGCCGGGACTAGCGTTAGAAGAGACCCAGTACTTC. Its protein product is CSARPGLALEETQYF.

At least ten counts were recorded for this clonotype. The V gene is TRBV9, the J gene TRBJ2-3, with 11 bases matching TRBD2. The germline V gene has CDR1 SGDLS and CDR2 YYNGEE. This CDR3 spans 19 amino acids. J gave up 2 bases and V 4 bases, and 15 bases lay outside the gene matches. CDR3 residues: CASSFTRRGTSGNTDTQYF. The CDR3 nucleotides read TGTGCCAGCAGCTTCACCCGCCGGGGGACTAGCGGAAACACAGATACGCAGTATTTT. The whole variable domain, filled in from reference TRBV9 and TRBJ2-3, reads DSGVTQTPKHLITATGQRVTLRCSPRSGDLSVYWYQQSLDQGLQFLIQYYNGEERAKGNILERFSAQQFPDLHSELNLSSLELGDSALYFCASSFTRRGTSGNTDTQYFGPGTRLTVL.

The V call is TRBV11-2, the J call TRBJ2-5; 9 bases line up with TRBD2. The CDR3 totals 16 residues. Germline assignment: CDR1 SGHAT and CDR2 FQNNGV. With 3 bases clipped from V and 4 bases from J, the junction kept 9 bases outside the gene matches. The CDR3 loop reads CASSFSFSGRGETQYF. In DNA form, the CDR3 reads TGTGCCAGCAGCTTTTCCTTTAGCGGGAGAGGAGAGACCCAGTACTTC.

This clonotype was counted many times. V is TRBV29-1 and J is TRBJ2-3, with TRBD2 matching 16 bases. The J segment lost 4 bases and the V segment lost 7 bases, leaving 8 bases of the junction unmatched. The CDR3 is 16 amino acids. The germline V gene has CDR1 SQVTM and CDR2 ANQGSEA. CDR3 amino acids: CSAGLAGGPSPDTQYF. The DNA of the CDR3 is TGCAGCGCGGGACTAGCGGGAGGGCCTTCCCCAGATACGCAGTATTTT.

This clonotype occurred a few times. The chain recombines TRBV29-1 with TRBJ2-7; D possibly corresponds to TRBD2 (5 bases). CDR3 size: 13 residues. Trimming removed 7 bases at V and 4 bases at J, with 17 bases between. Germline-derived CDR1 and CDR2 are SQVTM and ANQGSEA. The CDR3 bases are TGCAGCGCCCTCCCGGGGATGGGGTACGAGCAGTACTTC. Translation gives CSALPGMGYEQYF.

The V gene is TRBV7-9, the J gene TRBJ2-7; weak D call: TRBD2 (6 bases). The germline gives CDR1 SEHNR, CDR2 FQNEAQ (reference sequence). This CDR3 spans 15 amino acids. V lost 1 base and J 4 bases, leaving 14 bases between the germline ends. The CDR3 coding sequence is TGTGCCAGCAGCTTAGTTACCGGGAGAGGTTACGAGCAGTACTTC. Translated, it gives CASSLVTGRGYEQYF.

The rearrangement links TRBV9 to TRBJ2-1, with D possibly being TRBD2 (6 bases). CDR1 and CDR2 from the germline V gene are SGDLS and YYNGEE. Trimming left V 0 bases short and J 7 bases short, with 11 bases between. This CDR3 contains 14 residues. CDR3 sequence (DNA): TGTGCCAGCAGCGTAGCGGGAGTGTTGAATGAGCAGTTCTTC. It specifies CASSVAGVLNEQFF.

This clonotype was seen many times. V is TRBV4-3 and J is TRBJ1-6; D unclear. The germline V gene encodes CDR1 LGHNA and CDR2 YSLEER. CDR3 length: 15 residues. V lost 2 bases and J lost 9, with 14 bases in between. The DNA for the CDR3 is TGCGCCAGCAGCCAAATGACTGCACCAGGTTCACCCCTCCACTTT. Protein product: CASSQMTAPGSPLHF.

This clonotype was detected a few times. Relative to the germline gene, one junction end is altered; a read error may explain this. This chain joins TRBV6-1 and TRBJ2-1; 7 positions match TRBD2. The CDR3 loop spans 13 amino acids. Per the germline V gene, CDR1 is MNHNS and CDR2 is SASEGT. CDR3 nucleotide sequence: TGTGCCAGCAGTCAAGCGGGAAGGAATGAGCAGTTCTTC. Translated, it gives CASSQAGRNEQFF.